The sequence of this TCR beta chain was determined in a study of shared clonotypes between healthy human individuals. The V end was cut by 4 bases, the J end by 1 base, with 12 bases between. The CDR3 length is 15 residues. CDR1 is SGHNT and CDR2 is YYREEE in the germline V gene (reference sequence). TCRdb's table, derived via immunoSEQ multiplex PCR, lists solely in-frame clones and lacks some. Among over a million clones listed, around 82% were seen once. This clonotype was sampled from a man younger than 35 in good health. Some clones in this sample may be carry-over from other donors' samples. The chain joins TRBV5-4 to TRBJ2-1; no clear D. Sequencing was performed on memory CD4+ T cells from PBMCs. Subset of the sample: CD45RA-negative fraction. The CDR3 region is CASSPRMGSYNEQFF. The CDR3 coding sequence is TGTGCCAGCAGCCCGCGGATGGGGTCCTACAATGAGCAGTTCTTC.